These 3 T cell receptor beta chains originate from one sample sequenced in a study of patients and donors after allogeneic stem cell transplantation. One entry per CDR3 protein results from TCRdb running MiXCR on the RT-PCR reads. This sample yields approximately 200,000 distinct CDR3 sequences, of which 35% to 45% are seen a single time; around 10% belongs to the top ten. The sequencing input was blood, either unsorted or a sorted T cell fraction (not recorded which). These receptors were obtained from a human donor who was either an allogeneic HSCT recipient or a stem cell or donor lymphocyte infusion donor (not recorded which). It is not recorded whose cells these are; they may come from a transplant donor.

The CDR3 here is CASSLQASRAEAFF. The CDR3 coding sequence is TGTGCCAGCAGTTTACAGGCCTCCCGGGCTGAAGCTTTCTTT. The rearrangement joins TRBV12-3 or TRBV12-4 to TRBJ1-1, with no clear D. CDR3 length: 14 amino acids. Trimming removed 2 bases from V and 6 bases from J, with 13 bases in between.

The rearrangement uses TRBV6-1 and TRBJ2-7; D uncertain. Germline V CDR1 and CDR2: MNHNS, SASEGT. The CDR3 sequence is 11 residues long. V shed 6 bases and J shed 4 bases, with 7 bases lying between them. CDR3 nucleotide sequence: TGTGCCAGCAGCTGGCTATACGAGCAGTACTTC. Its protein is CASSWLYEQYF.

This clonotype came up many times. The V gene is TRBV12-3 or TRBV12-4, the J gene TRBJ1-5; the D gene is possibly TRBD1 (6 bases). The V end lost 6 bases, the J end lost 6 bases, and 12 bases lay between the germline ends. The CDR3 spans 13 residues. The CDR3 DNA reads TGTGCCAGCAGCCTCAGGGGACTTCAGCCCCAGCATTTT. Its translation: CASSLRGLQPQHF.